The next 17 T cell receptor beta chains were all read from a single sample in a study of T cell repertoires in cytomegalovirus infection. MiXCR was run by TCRdb on the reads, yielding one entry per CDR3 protein. The sample has 560,000 or so distinct CDR3 sequences; approximately 15% are singletons. Specimen: CD8+ T cells from PBMCs. The receptor set was obtained from a human donor in good health (CMV status not recorded). Some clones in this sample may be carry-over from other donors' samples.

V and J are TRBV2 and TRBJ2-3, with D unresolved. With 3 bases removed from V and 1 base from J, the gap between germline ends came to 11 bases. There are 15 residues in the CDR3. Germline lookup yields CDR1 SNHLY and CDR2 FYNNEI. The CDR3 DNA reads as TGTGCCAGCAGTGAGCTGGTTTTGGGCACAGATACGCAGTATTTT. Amino acids: CASSELVLGTDTQYF.

The rearrangement uses TRBV5-4 and TRBJ1-4; the D is unclear. Trimming took 3 bases from V and 0 from J, leaving 12 bases between them. The CDR3 covers 16 residues. CDR1 SGHNT and CDR2 YYREEE come from the germline V gene (reference sequence). The CDR3 DNA reads TGTGCCAGCAGCTCCTCTGACGGAGCAACTAATGAAAAACTGTTTTTT. This encodes CASSSSDGATNEKLFF.

This clonotype was recorded many times. The chain uses TRBV10-3 and TRBJ2-1; 10 bases match TRBD2. V gave up 5 bases and J gave up 0 bases; unmatched junction bases: 7. Germline loops: CDR1 ENHRY, CDR2 SYGVKD. CDR3 length equals 17 residues. The CDR3 nucleotides are TGTGCCATCAGTTGGACTAGCGGTAGGAGCTCCTACAATGAGCAGTTCTTC. Its translation: CAISWTSGRSSYNEQFF.

The gene calls are TRBV27 and TRBJ2-7; D gene ambiguous. V was pared by 4 bases and J by 2 bases, with 9 bases between. Looked up from germline, CDR1 is MNHEY and CDR2 is SMNVEV (reference sequence). CDR3 size: 13 residues. The CDR3 sequence is CASSSLVPYEQYF. In DNA, the CDR3 is TGTGCCAGCAGTTCTTTGGTTCCCTACGAGCAGTACTTC.

This clonotype was seen at least ten times. The chain employs TRBV7-9 and TRBJ1-2; D is unresolved. CDR1 is SEHNR, CDR2 FQNEAQ, per germline (reference sequence). The CDR3 has 13 amino acids. Deletions cut 5 bases from V and 3 bases from J, with 10 bases between. The CDR3 protein is CASSLRVDYGYTF. CDR3 sequence (DNA): TGTGCCAGCAGCCTCCGGGTCGACTATGGCTACACCTTC.

Concerning this clonotype: A much larger clone lies one base from this, so it may be a read error. The genes are TRBV7-9 and TRBJ1-2, with unresolved D. V lost 8 bases and J lost 5, with 24 bases in between. The CDR3 is made up of 16 amino acids. In germline, CDR1 is SEHNR, CDR2 FQNEAQ (reference sequence). The CDR3: CASGSLPQITPYGYTF. The CDR3, as DNA: TGTGCCAGCGGCTCCCTACCTCAGATTACACCATATGGCTACACCTTC.

The gene calls are TRBV11-2 and TRBJ2-1; a weak D match, TRBD2 (6 bases). The germline gives CDR1 SGHAT, CDR2 FQNNGV. This CDR3 contains 13 residues. Trimming removed 0 bases at V and 8 bases at J, with 8 bases between. This CDR3 is CASSLDPSDEQFF. In nucleotides, the CDR3 is TGTGCCAGCAGCTTAGATCCTAGCGATGAGCAGTTCTTC.

This clonotype appeared many times. The rearrangement uses TRBV28 and TRBJ2-6; 9 positions match TRBD1. J gave up 0 bases and V 6 bases, and 6 bases lay outside the gene matches. The CDR3 runs 17 residues. CDR1 is MDHEN, CDR2 SYDVKM, per germline. The CDR3 nucleotides read TGTGCCAGCAGGGGGACAGGGTTATCCTCTGGGGCCAACGTCCTGACTTTC. It codes for CASRGTGLSSGANVLTF.

The gene calls are TRBV19 and TRBJ1-2; possible D gene TRBD1, 5 bases. CDR3 size: 15 residues. The V end lost 3 bases, the J end lost 4 bases, and 15 bases lay between the germline ends. Germline V lookup: CDR1 LNHDA, CDR2 SQIVND (reference sequence). The CDR3 sequence is CASSMEGDLFYGYTF. In DNA form, the CDR3 reads TGTGCCAGTAGTATGGAAGGGGATCTGTTCTATGGCTACACCTTC.

There are many counts of this clonotype. V and J are TRBV6-5 and TRBJ1-1; D is possibly TRBD1 (5 bases). Trimming left V 0 bases short and J 1 base short, with 9 bases between. The CDR3 covers 15 residues. Germline V CDR1 and CDR2: MNHEY, SVGAGI. CDR3 loop: CASSYSAGTNTEAFF. The CDR3 DNA reads as TGTGCCAGCAGTTACTCCGCAGGGACGAACACTGAAGCTTTCTTT.

This clonotype was seen ten or more times. The chain joins TRBV6-6 to TRBJ2-5, with D perhaps matching TRBD1 (5 bases). CDR1 MNHNY and CDR2 SVGAGI come from the germline V gene (reference sequence). This CDR3 comprises 14 residues. V lost 4 bases, J lost 2 bases, and 11 bases lay in between. The CDR3 is CASSFRRGQETQYF. In DNA form, the CDR3 reads TGTGCCAGCAGTTTCCGAAGGGGACAAGAGACCCAGTACTTC.

V and J are TRBV10-3 and TRBJ2-1; 14 nucleotides agree with TRBD2. The trim removed 6 bases at V and 10 bases at J, leaving 8 bases unmatched. From germline, CDR1 is ENHRY and CDR2 SYGVKD. This CDR3 is built from 15 residues. The CDR3 sequence is CAIRLTSGGAGEQFF. The CDR3 nucleotides read TGTGCCATCAGACTGACTAGCGGGGGGGCAGGAGAGCAGTTCTTC.

In this sample, this clonotype turned up many times. The J gene is TRBJ2-1, the V gene TRBV7-6; TRBD1 or TRBD2 may be the D gene (5 bases each). This CDR3 contains 13 residues. V gave up 5 bases and J gave up 5 bases, with 10 bases separating them. Germline V gene sequence: CDR1 SGHVS, CDR2 FNYEAQ. CDR3 sequence: CASSGGPNNEQFF. The CDR3, as DNA: TGTGCCAGCAGCGGGGGTCCTAACAATGAGCAGTTCTTC.

This chain joins TRBV5-1 and TRBJ2-1, with TRBD1 matching 11 bases. The length of the CDR3 is 15 residues. With V trimmed by 4 bases and J by 3 bases, 3 bases remained unmatched. Germline V gene sequence: CDR1 SGHRS, CDR2 YFSETQ. The CDR3 region has the DNA TGCGCCAGCAGCCCGGGGACAGGGGGCTACAATGAGCAGTTCTTC. Its protein product is CASSPGTGGYNEQFF.

V usage is TRBV10-3 and J usage is TRBJ1-5; no firm D call. This CDR3 region has 13 residues. Trimming cost V 6 bases and J 6 bases, with 12 bases left between them. Looked up from germline, CDR1 is ENHRY and CDR2 is SYGVKD. CDR3: CAIREEVAQPQHF. The CDR3 DNA is TGTGCCATCAGAGAGGAGGTGGCTCAGCCCCAGCATTTT.

Only a few counts were recorded for this clonotype. The J gene is TRBJ1-1, the V gene TRBV19, with no clear D. Germline V gives CDR1 LNHDA, CDR2 SQIVND (reference sequence). Between the trimmed V and J ends, which lost 0 bases and 4 bases, there was a span of 12 bases. This CDR3 is built from 15 residues. CDR3 region: CASSIDLMGGTEAFF. CDR3 nucleotide sequence: TGTGCCAGTAGTATAGATCTCATGGGTGGCACTGAAGCTTTCTTT.

In this sample, this clonotype turned up many times. The chain has TRBV11-2 and TRBJ2-3; possible D gene TRBD1, 6 bases. From germline, CDR1 is SGHAT and CDR2 FQNNGV. Trimming took 1 base from V and 2 from J, leaving 10 bases between them. The length of the CDR3 is 15 residues. The CDR3 sequence: CASSLGTESTDTQYF. CDR3 in DNA: TGTGCCAGCAGCTTAGGGACAGAGTCCACAGATACGCAGTATTTT. Complete variable domain (other parts from reference TRBV11-2 and TRBJ2-3): EAGVAQSPRYKIIEKRQSVAFWCNPISGHATLYWYQQILGQGPKLLIQFQNNGVVDDSQLPKDRFSAERLKGVDSTLKIQPAKLEDSAVYLCASSLGTESTDTQYFGPGTRLTVL.